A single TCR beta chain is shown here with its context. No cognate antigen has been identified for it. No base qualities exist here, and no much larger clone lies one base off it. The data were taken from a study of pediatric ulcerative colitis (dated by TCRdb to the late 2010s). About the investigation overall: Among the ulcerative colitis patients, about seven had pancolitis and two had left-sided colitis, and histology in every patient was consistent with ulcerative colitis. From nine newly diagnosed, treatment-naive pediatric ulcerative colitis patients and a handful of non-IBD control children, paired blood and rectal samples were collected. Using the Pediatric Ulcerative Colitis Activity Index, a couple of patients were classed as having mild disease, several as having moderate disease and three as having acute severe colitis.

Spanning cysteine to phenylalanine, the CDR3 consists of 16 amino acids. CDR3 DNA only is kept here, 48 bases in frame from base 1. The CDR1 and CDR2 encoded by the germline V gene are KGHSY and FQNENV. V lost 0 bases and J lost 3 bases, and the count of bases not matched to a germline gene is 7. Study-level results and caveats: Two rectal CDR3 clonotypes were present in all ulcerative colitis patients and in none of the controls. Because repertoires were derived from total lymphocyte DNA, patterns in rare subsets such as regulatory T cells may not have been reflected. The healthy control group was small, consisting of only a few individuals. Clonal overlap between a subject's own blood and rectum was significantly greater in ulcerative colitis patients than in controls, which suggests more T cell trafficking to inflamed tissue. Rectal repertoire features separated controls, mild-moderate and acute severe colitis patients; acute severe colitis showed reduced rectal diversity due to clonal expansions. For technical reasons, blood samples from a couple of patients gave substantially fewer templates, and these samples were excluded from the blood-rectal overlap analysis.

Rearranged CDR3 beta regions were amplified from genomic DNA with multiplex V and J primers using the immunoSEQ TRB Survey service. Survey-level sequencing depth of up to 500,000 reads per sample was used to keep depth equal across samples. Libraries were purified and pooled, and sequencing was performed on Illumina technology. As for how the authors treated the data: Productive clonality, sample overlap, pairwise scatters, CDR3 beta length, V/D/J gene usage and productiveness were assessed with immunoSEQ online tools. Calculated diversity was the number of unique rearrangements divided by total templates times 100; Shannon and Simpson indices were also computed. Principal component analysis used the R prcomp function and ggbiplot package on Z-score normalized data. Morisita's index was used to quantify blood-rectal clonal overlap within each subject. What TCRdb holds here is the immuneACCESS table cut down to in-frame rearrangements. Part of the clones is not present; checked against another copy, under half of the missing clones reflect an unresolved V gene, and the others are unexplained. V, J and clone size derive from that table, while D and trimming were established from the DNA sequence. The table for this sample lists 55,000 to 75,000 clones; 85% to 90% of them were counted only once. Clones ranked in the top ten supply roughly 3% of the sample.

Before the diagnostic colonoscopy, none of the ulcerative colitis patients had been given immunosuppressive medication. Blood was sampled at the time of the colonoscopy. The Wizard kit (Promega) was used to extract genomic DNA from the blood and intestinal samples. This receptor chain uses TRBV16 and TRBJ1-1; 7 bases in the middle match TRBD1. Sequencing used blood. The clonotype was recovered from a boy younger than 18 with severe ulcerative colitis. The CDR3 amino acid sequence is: CASSQSITGVHTEAFF. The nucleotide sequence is TGTGCCAGCAGCCAATCTATCACAGGGGTACACACTGAAGCTTTCTTT.